One sample yielded the 22 T cell receptor beta chains listed below, sequenced in a study of glioma-infiltrating T cells after dendritic cell vaccination. Time point denoted: after dendritic cell vaccination, including at tumor progression/relapse. The repertoire was sequenced with immunoSEQ multiplex PCR; TCRdb's copy has only in-frame clones and lacks some. The sample carries around 90,000 clones, more than 80% recorded once. This specimen was blood, taken after dendritic cell vaccination. The source is a human donor with glioblastoma.

This chain connects TRBV4-1 to TRBJ2-1; 10 bases are shared with TRBD2. The CDR3 runs 16 residues. Germline lookup yields CDR1 MGHRA and CDR2 YSYEKL. V shed 0 bases and J 7 bases; nucleotides not matched to a gene: 6. Written as DNA, the CDR3 is TGCGCCAGCAGCCAAGAACAACTGGGACTAGCGAATGAGCAGTTCTTC. This gives the protein CASSQEQLGLANEQFF.

This chain connects TRBV4-1 to TRBJ2-1, with TRBD2 matching over 7 bases. With 4 bases clipped from V and 2 bases from J, the junction kept 5 bases outside the gene matches. This CDR3 has 15 amino acids. Germline V lookup: CDR1 MGHRA, CDR2 YSYEKL. The CDR3 region has the DNA TGCGCCAGCAGCCTCAGCGGGAACCCCTACAATGAGCAGTTCTTC. Residues: CASSLSGNPYNEQFF.

V and J are TRBV10-3 and TRBJ2-3; D is uncertain. The V end was cut by 1 base, the J end by 0 bases, with 14 bases between. CDR3 length equals 17 residues. Germline assignment: CDR1 ENHRY and CDR2 SYGVKD. This chain's CDR3 is CAISEFELQSSTDTQYF. The CDR3 bases are TGTGCCATCAGTGAGTTTGAATTGCAGTCTAGCACAGATACGCAGTATTTT.

V gene TRBV21-1 combines with J gene TRBJ2-7; TRBD1 reflects the table's D call only, with no check against the DNA. TRBV21-1 is assigned pseudogene status. CDR3 length: 16 amino acids. CDR3 sequence reads: CASTVQGGGQGYEQYV. The CDR3 nucleotides read TGTGCCAGCACTGTCCAGGGTGGGGGACAGGGCTACGAGCAGTACGTC.

The gene calls are TRBV6-6 and TRBJ2-5; 10 bases agree with TRBD1. The CDR3 totals 15 residues. V shed 5 bases, J shed 4 bases, and the junction held 7 bases outside the gene matches. CDR1 is MNHNY, CDR2 SVGAGI, per germline (reference sequence). CDR3 DNA: TGTGCCAGCAGTAAACCGGGACAGGGGACAGAGACCCAGTACTTC. Translation: CASSKPGQGTETQYF.

V gene TRBV5-8 combines with J gene TRBJ1-4; D ambiguous. The V end lost 4 bases, the J end lost 6 bases, and 16 bases lay between the germline ends. The germline gives CDR1 SGHTS, CDR2 YDEGEE. The CDR3 covers 15 residues. CDR3 sequence (DNA): TGTGCCAGCAGCAATGGCGGAAGGAACTATGAAAAACTGTTTTTT. This sequence encodes CASSNGGRNYEKLFF.

V gene TRBV6-1 combines with J gene TRBJ1-2; no clear D gene. Per the germline V gene, CDR1 is MNHNS and CDR2 is SASEGT. There are 12 residues in the CDR3. The V gene lost 2 bases and the J gene lost 4 bases, with 5 bases spanning the gap. This CDR3 is CASSERVYGYTF. In nucleotides, the CDR3 is TGTGCCAGCAGTGAACGCGTCTATGGCTACACCTTC.

This chain joins TRBV11-2 and TRBJ1-1; 12 bases agree with TRBD1. V was clipped by 2 bases and J by 4 bases; unmatched bases: 8. Germline V gene sequence: CDR1 SGHAT, CDR2 FQNNGV. This CDR3 has 17 amino acids. CDR3 DNA sequence: TGTGCCAGCAGCTTAAACCGGGACAGGGGGCGATTCACTGAAGCTTTCTTT. Amino acid sequence: CASSLNRDRGRFTEAFF.

This sequence joins TRBV13 and TRBJ2-6; TRBD1 matches 8 bases. V trimming: 6 bases; J trimming: 2 bases; junction bases outside the gene matches: 9. The CDR3 has 17 amino acids. The germline gives CDR1 PRHDT, CDR2 FYEKMQ (reference sequence). This CDR3 reads CASRFPSGGTGANVLTF. CDR3 sequence (DNA): TGTGCCAGCAGGTTCCCCTCAGGGGGCACTGGGGCCAACGTCCTGACTTTC.

V and J are TRBV11-2 and TRBJ2-7; TRBD2 agrees at 10 bases. This CDR3 has 15 amino acids. CDR1 is SGHAT, CDR2 FQNNGV, per germline. J lost 2 bases, V lost 1 base, and 2 bases had no gene match. In nucleotides, the CDR3 is TGTGCCAGCAGCTTAGGCCTAGCGGGAGCCTACGAGCAGTACGTC. Its protein is CASSLGLAGAYEQYV.

The gene calls are TRBV5-1 and TRBJ2-5; the match to TRBD2 covers 8 bases. The germline gives CDR1 SGHRS, CDR2 YFSETQ. This CDR3 has 15 amino acids. The trim removed 0 bases at V and 5 bases at J, leaving 6 bases unmatched. CDR3 in DNA: TGCGCCAGCAGCTTGGACGGGGGGGCCTGGGAGACCCAGTACTTC. Its protein is CASSLDGGAWETQYF.

The chain couples TRBV6-1 to TRBJ1-2, with D maybe TRBD1 (5 bases). This CDR3 contains 11 residues. CDR1 and CDR2 from the germline V gene are MNHNS and SASEGT. V lost 6 bases and J 6 bases, leaving 8 bases between the germline ends. The CDR3 nucleotides read TGTGCCAGCAGCCCAGGGAATGGCTACACCTTC. Translating it yields CASSPGNGYTF.

The chain has TRBV30 and TRBJ1-1, with TRBD1 as a possible D gene (5 bases). The CDR3 runs 13 residues. The V end lost 4 bases, the J end lost 4 bases, and 13 bases lay between the germline ends. Germline V CDR1 and CDR2: GTSNPN, SVGIG (reference sequence). As DNA, the CDR3 is TGTGCCTGGACCCGTTCGGGGGGCACTGAAGCTTTCTTT. Translated: CAWTRSGGTEAFF.

This clone was seen a handful of times. The chain employs TRBV2 and TRBJ2-7, with D unclear. V lost 2 bases, J lost 3 bases, and 14 bases lay in between. The CDR3 extends over 15 amino acids. The germline V gene has CDR1 SNHLY and CDR2 FYNNEI. In DNA, the CDR3 is TGTGCCAGCAGTGAAATATTGGCCCTTAACTACGAGCAGTACTTC. Amino acids: CASSEILALNYEQYF.

The gene calls are TRBV7-8 and TRBJ2-4, with a tentative D call TRBD1 (5 bases). Germline V lookup: CDR1 SGHVS, CDR2 FQNEAQ. Trimming took off 2 bases at V and 4 bases at J, with 6 bases between the two ends. The CDR3 runs to 13 residues. In DNA form, the CDR3 reads TGTGCCAGCAGCTTACGGACAAAAAACATTCAGTACTTC. Encoded protein: CASSLRTKNIQYF.

The chain employs TRBV20-1 and TRBJ2-7; D remains unclear. Trimming left V 5 bases short and J 0 bases short, with 5 bases between. Per germline, CDR1 DFQATT and CDR2 SNEGSKA (reference sequence). The CDR3 sequence is 11 residues long. DNA of the CDR3: TGCAGTGCTTCCGACTCCTACGAGCAGTACGTC. It encodes CSASDSYEQYV.

This chain uses TRBV5-1 with TRBJ1-2, with D hard to call. CDR3 length equals 13 residues. The V and J ends lost 0 bases and 6 bases respectively, with 9 bases between them. Germline CDR1 reads SGHRS; CDR2 reads YFSETQ. CDR3 DNA sequence: TGCGCCAGCAGCTTGGCCAAGTCTAATGGCTACACCTTC. Residues: CASSLAKSNGYTF.

The chain carries TRBV10-3 and TRBJ1-4; D unclear. The CDR3 consists of 16 residues. CDR1 and CDR2 (germline): ENHRY, SYGVKD. Trimming left V 0 bases short and J 5 bases short, with 13 bases between. The CDR3 region has the DNA TGTGCCATCAGTGAGTCGCTAGGGAGGAAAAATGAAAAACTGTTTTTT. It specifies CAISESLGRKNEKLFF.

The chain is built from TRBV11-3 and TRBJ2-7; the match to TRBD1 covers 8 bases. Trimming took 1 base from V and 0 from J; bases not matched to a gene: 5. The CDR3 runs 16 residues. From germline, CDR1 is SGHNT and CDR2 YENEEA. The CDR3 nucleotides are TGTGCCAGCAGCTTAGTCGACAGGGGCGTCTCCTACGAGCAGTACTTC. It yields the protein CASSLVDRGVSYEQYF.

This sequence joins TRBV19 and TRBJ2-3; perhaps TRBD2 as D (7 bases). The CDR3 spans 16 residues. CDR1 LNHDA and CDR2 SQIVND come from the germline V gene (reference sequence). Trimming took off 3 bases at V and 1 base at J, with 14 bases between the two ends. In DNA form, the CDR3 reads TGTGCCAGTAGTATGGGAGGGGGAAGAGGCACAGATACGCAGTATTTT. This gives the protein CASSMGGGRGTDTQYF.

Here the CDR3 reads CASSASGSVEQYV. CDR3 nucleotides: TGTGCCAGCAGCGCGAGCGGGAGTGTCGAGCAGTACGTC. The genes are TRBV7-9 and TRBJ2-7; 8 nucleotides align to TRBD2. With V trimmed by 5 bases and J by 6 bases, 6 bases remained unmatched. Germline CDR1 and CDR2: SEHNR and FQNEAQ (reference sequence). CDR3 size: 13 residues.

The chain combines TRBV4-1 with TRBJ2-7; 8 bases align to TRBD1. The CDR3 length is 17 residues. Trimming removed 4 bases from V and 5 bases from J; junction bases left unmatched: 16. From germline, CDR1 is MGHRA and CDR2 YSYEKL. The DNA for the CDR3 is TGCGCCAGCAGCCTCCTCCCTGGACAGGGCGCCCCGGACGAGCAGTACTTC. Its protein product is CASSLLPGQGAPDEQYF.